This TCR beta chain emerged from a study of cytomegalovirus exposure and HLA in healthy donors. Overall study results and limits: Among donors in an Asian-associated ancestry cluster, a later analysis reportedly found fewer N-insertions than the roughly 730-donor mean. In a later analysis, a missense DCLRE1C variant was linked to TCR beta V- and J-gene trimming. Most likely, a cluster of highly shared sequence variants arose as a sequencing artifact.

Primers: 60 Vbeta forward and 13 Jbeta reverse. The assay was immunoSEQ multiplex PCR, and TCRdb's table has in-frame clones only and misses some. The table shows 150,000 to 200,000 clones, with about 81% occurring only once. In regard to this clone: Its antigen remains unidentified.

The V gene lost 6 bases and the J gene lost 1 base, with 6 bases spanning the gap. Looked up from germline, CDR1 is MNHNS and CDR2 is SASEGT. The CDR3 is made up of 12 amino acids. V usage is TRBV6-1 and J usage is TRBJ1-1; D might be TRBD1 (5 bases). The sequenced sample consisted of PBMCs. The receptor comes from a woman aged 18 to 35 in good health and CMV-seronegative. Here the CDR3 reads CASRTGNTEAFF. CDR3 sequence (DNA): TGTGCCAGCAGAACAGGGAACACTGAAGCTTTCTTT.